A selection of T cell receptor beta chains follows, all from one sample in a study of blood T cells in healthy people across ages. A single record per CDR3 protein comes from TCRdb applying MiXCR to the 5' RACE reads. The table records some 890,000 distinct CDR3 sequences, about 27% of them present only once. The data also belong to a second study, concerning T cells of mothers and their children.

Source material: blood. All receptors come from a woman aged 40 to 55 in good health. The CDR3 runs from the conserved cysteine through the conserved F or W. D genes are given only for firm matches. Clone size, where shown, is once, few, many, or a class for clones that have expanded.

D: TRBD2; V: TRBV10-3; size: many; J: TRBJ2-5; CDR3: CAISVGGVQETQYF; DNA: TGTGCCATCAGTGTTGGGGGGGTTCAAGAGACCCAGTACTTC
D: NA; V: TRBV6-2/TRBV6-3; size: NA; J: TRBJ2-3; CDR3: CASGPGGHSTDTQYF; DNA: TGTGCCAGCGGACCCGGGGGACATTCCACAGATACGCAGTATTTT
D: TRBD1; V: TRBV10-3; size: NA; J: TRBJ1-4; CDR3: CAISEGGDNEKLFF; DNA: TGTGCCATCAGTGAAGGGGGCGATAATGAAAAACTGTTTTTT
D: TRBD2; V: TRBV3-1; size: NA; J: TRBJ2-7; CDR3: CASSQARAGVNEQYF; DNA: TGTGCCAGCAGCCAAGCCCGAGCGGGGGTTAACGAGCAGTACTTC
D: NA; V: TRBV29-1; size: many; J: TRBJ2-1; CDR3: CSVEENRAMLRNEQFF; DNA: TGCAGCGTTGAAGAAAATAGGGCAATGCTTCGGAATGAGCAGTTCTTC
D: NA; V: TRBV5-5; size: NA; J: TRBJ2-7; CDR3: CASSLEIGTYEQYF; DNA: TGTGCCAGCAGCTTGGAAATCGGAACCTACGAGCAGTACTTC
D: TRBD2; V: TRBV6-5; size: few; J: TRBJ2-5; CDR3: CASSYVGGGARETQYF; DNA: TGTGCCAGCAGTTACGTGGGCGGGGGGGCCAGAGAGACCCAGTACTTC
D: TRBD2; V: TRBV10-3; size: few; J: TRBJ2-1; CDR3: CAISPGGGNNEQFF; DNA: TGTGCCATCAGTCCGGGGGGTGGGAACAATGAGCAGTTCTTC
D: TRBD1; V: TRBV20-1; size: many; J: TRBJ1-5; CDR3: CSARKGAGENQPQHF; DNA: TGCAGTGCTAGGAAGGGGGCAGGGGAAAATCAGCCCCAGCATTTT
D: TRBD1; V: TRBV5-1; size: few; J: TRBJ1-1; CDR3: CASSQGQGRTEAFF; DNA: TGCGCCAGCAGCCAAGGACAGGGGCGCACTGAAGCTTTCTTT
D: NA; V: TRBV28; size: few; J: TRBJ1-1; CDR3: CASSLRDLGAFF; DNA: TGTGCCAGCAGTTTGAGGGATTTAGGGGCTTTCTTT
D: NA; V: TRBV6-6; size: many; J: TRBJ1-5; CDR3: CASSYPEGGQPQHF; DNA: TGTGCCAGCAGTTACCCCGAGGGAGGGCAGCCCCAGCATTTT
D: NA; V: TRBV27; size: many; J: TRBJ2-7; CDR3: CASGRDPSYEQYF; DNA: TGTGCCAGCGGCCGGGACCCCTCCTACGAGCAGTACTTC
D: NA; V: TRBV4-1; size: few; J: TRBJ2-3; CDR3: CASSSVLSTDTQYF; DNA: TGCGCCAGCAGCAGTGTGCTTAGCACAGATACGCAGTATTTT
D: NA; V: TRBV20-1; size: NA; J: TRBJ2-7; CDR3: CSARADRHQNSYEQYF; DNA: TGCAGTGCTAGAGCAGACAGGCACCAAAACTCCTACGAGCAGTACTTC
D: TRBD1; V: TRBV6-7; size: NA; J: TRBJ1-2; CDR3: CASNPCGTGGLMDYGHTF; DNA: TGTGCCAGCAACCCCTGTGGGACAGGGGGCCTCATGGACTATGGCCACACCTTC
D: TRBD2; V: TRBV9; size: NA; J: TRBJ2-1; CDR3: CASRASGTSYEQFF; DNA: TGTGCCAGCAGGGCGTCCGGGACTAGTTATGAGCAGTTCTTC
D: TRBD1; V: TRBV12-3/TRBV12-4; size: many; J: TRBJ2-5; CDR3: CASSSPGQGKTQYF; DNA: TGTGCCAGCAGCTCACCGGGACAGGGGAAGACGCAGTACTTC
D: TRBD1; V: TRBV7-8; size: many; J: TRBJ1-3; CDR3: CASSSTGAGNTIYF; DNA: TGTGCCAGCAGCTCGACAGGGGCGGGAAACACCATATATTTT
D: NA; V: TRBV7-2; size: few; J: TRBJ2-6; CDR3: CASSSTASGANVLTF; DNA: TGTGCCAGCAGTTCTACTGCATCTGGGGCCAACGTCCTGACTTTC
D: TRBD2; V: TRBV9; size: few; J: TRBJ2-1; CDR3: CASSPGGTFYNEQFF; DNA: TGTGCCAGCAGCCCGGGGGGGACTTTCTACAATGAGCAGTTCTTC
D: NA; V: TRBV27; size: few; J: TRBJ1-2; CDR3: CASSLSGWFGGYTF; DNA: TGTGCCAGCAGTTTATCCGGTTGGTTCGGCGGCTACACCTTC
D: NA; V: TRBV4-3; size: NA; J: TRBJ1-6; CDR3: CASSQDQGSDSPLHF; DNA: TGCGCCAGCAGCCAAGATCAGGGGTCCGATTCACCCCTCCACTTT
D: NA; V: TRBV20-1; size: NA; J: TRBJ2-5; CDR3: CSARLSLGETQYF; DNA: TGCAGTGCTAGACTCTCCCTAGGGGAGACCCAGTACTTC
D: TRBD1; V: TRBV29-1; size: many; J: TRBJ2-1; CDR3: CSVADRGVYNEQFF; DNA: TGCAGCGTTGCAGACAGGGGGGTTTACAATGAGCAGTTCTTC
D: NA; V: TRBV9; size: NA; J: TRBJ1-2; CDR3: CASSLPGMESVGYTF; DNA: TGTGCCAGCAGCCTCCCCGGAATGGAGTCCGTCGGCTACACCTTC
D: TRBD2; V: TRBV6-4; size: NA; J: TRBJ2-3; CDR3: CASSDGGGETDTQYF; DNA: TGTGCCAGCAGTGACGGCGGGGGGGAGACAGATACGCAGTATTTT
D: NA; V: TRBV5-5; size: many; J: TRBJ1-2; CDR3: CASSPTGEGYTF; DNA: TGTGCCAGCAGCCCGACAGGAGAGGGCTACACCTTC
D: NA; V: TRBV27; size: NA; J: TRBJ1-1; CDR3: CASRPEGHTEAFF; DNA: TGTGCCAGCAGGCCCGAGGGGCACACTGAAGCTTTCTTT
D: NA; V: TRBV6-5; size: NA; J: TRBJ1-2; CDR3: CASSPLTVSYGYTF; DNA: TGTGCCAGCAGTCCATTGACAGTCAGCTATGGCTACACCTTC
D: NA; V: TRBV2; size: NA; J: TRBJ2-4; CDR3: CASTGPSGINEQYF; DNA: TGTGCCAGCACCGGGCCCTCGGGGATCAATGAGCAGTACTTC
D: TRBD2; V: TRBV7-2; size: few; J: TRBJ2-3; CDR3: CASSSRGLAGIIDTQYF; DNA: TGTGCCAGCAGCTCGAGGGGACTAGCGGGGATCATAGATACGCAGTATTTT
D: TRBD2; V: TRBV12-3/TRBV12-4; size: few; J: TRBJ2-1; CDR3: CASSLQASGSYNEQFF; DNA: TGTGCCAGCAGTTTACAGGCTAGCGGCTCCTACAATGAGCAGTTCTTC
D: TRBD2; V: TRBV5-1; size: NA; J: TRBJ2-7; CDR3: CASSLGGRRGGSYEQYF; DNA: TGCGCCAGCAGCTTGGGAGGTCGGCGGGGGGGCTCCTACGAGCAGTACTTC
D: NA; V: TRBV13; size: NA; J: TRBJ2-7; CDR3: CTSSLGATSYYEQYF; DNA: TGTACCAGCAGCTTAGGTGCGACCTCCTATTACGAGCAGTACTTC
D: TRBD1; V: TRBV29-1; size: many; J: TRBJ1-2; CDR3: CSVSTGYDYGYTF; DNA: TGCAGCGTTTCGACAGGGTATGACTATGGCTACACCTTC
D: NA; V: TRBV18; size: many; J: TRBJ2-7; CDR3: CASSPGSGPYEQYF; DNA: TGTGCCAGCTCACCAGGTTCAGGGCCCTACGAGCAGTACTTC
D: NA; V: TRBV9; size: NA; J: TRBJ2-5; CDR3: CASSVGIAPGVETQYF; DNA: TGTGCCAGCAGCGTAGGTATAGCGCCGGGCGTAGAGACCCAGTACTTC
D: NA; V: TRBV25-1; size: few; J: TRBJ1-2; CDR3: CASSGIGQGYGYTF; DNA: TGTGCCAGCAGTGGGATCGGGCAGGGCTATGGCTACACCTTC
D: NA; V: TRBV28; size: few; J: TRBJ2-7; CDR3: CASSPAYYEQYF; DNA: TGTGCCAGCAGTCCGGCGTACTACGAGCAGTACTTC
D: TRBD1; V: TRBV4-1; size: NA; J: TRBJ2-1; CDR3: CASSQPGQGAYNEQFF; DNA: TGCGCCAGCAGCCAACCGGGACAGGGGGCATACAATGAGCAGTTCTTC
D: TRBD1; V: TRBV2; size: few; J: TRBJ1-5; CDR3: CASRDRAANQPQHF; DNA: TGTGCCAGCAGAGACAGGGCCGCCAATCAGCCCCAGCATTTT
D: NA; V: TRBV13; size: NA; J: TRBJ2-7; CDR3: CASSLRNLEQYF; DNA: TGTGCCAGCAGCTTGAGGAATCTCGAGCAGTACTTC
D: TRBD1; V: TRBV20-1; size: NA; J: TRBJ1-5; CDR3: CSAIRPGQGMSQHF; DNA: TGCAGTGCTATCCGACCGGGACAGGGTATGTCCCAGCATTTT
D: NA; V: TRBV28; size: many; J: TRBJ1-1; CDR3: CASSLGPGSQPNTEAFF; DNA: TGTGCCAGCAGTTTAGGGCCGGGGTCCCAACCGAACACTGAAGCTTTCTTT
D: NA; V: TRBV27; size: few; J: TRBJ2-3; CDR3: CASSDRPTDTQYF; DNA: TGTGCCAGCAGTGACAGACCCACAGATACGCAGTATTTT
D: NA; V: TRBV7-2; size: few; J: TRBJ1-6; CDR3: CASSLTQGYNSPLHF; DNA: TGTGCCAGCAGCTTAACGCAGGGTTATAATTCACCCCTCCACTTT
D: NA; V: TRBV29-1; size: many; J: TRBJ2-3; CDR3: CSVVFGSTDTQYF; DNA: TGCAGCGTTGTTTTCGGAAGCACAGATACGCAGTATTTT
D: NA; V: TRBV20-1; size: many; J: TRBJ2-7; CDR3: CSARGRMNSYEQYF; DNA: TGCAGTGCTAGAGGGCGGATGAACTCCTACGAGCAGTACTTC
D: NA; V: TRBV27; size: few; J: TRBJ1-5; CDR3: CASSSRDTYQPQHF; DNA: TGTGCCAGCAGTTCCCGGGACACTTATCAGCCCCAGCATTTT
D: TRBD1; V: TRBV20-1; size: few; J: TRBJ1-2; CDR3: CSASGDRVNYGCTF; DNA: TGCAGTGCTAGTGGGGACAGGGTTAACTATGGCTGCACCTTC
D: TRBD1; V: TRBV15; size: few; J: TRBJ2-3; CDR3: CATSRRQGGTDTQYF; DNA: TGTGCCACCAGCAGAAGGCAGGGGGGCACAGATACGCAGTATTTT
D: TRBD1; V: TRBV5-1; size: many; J: TRBJ2-7; CDR3: CASSLSDPATGLYEQYF; DNA: TGCGCCAGCAGCTTGTCAGATCCGGCGACAGGGCTCTACGAGCAGTACTTC
D: NA; V: TRBV7-2; size: NA; J: TRBJ1-2; CDR3: CASSERPRVTYGYTF; DNA: TGTGCCAGCAGCGAAAGGCCCCGGGTGACCTATGGCTACACCTTC
D: NA; V: TRBV12-3/TRBV12-4; size: few; J: TRBJ2-2; CDR3: CASRLLRNTGELFF; DNA: TGTGCCAGCAGGCTCCTAAGGAACACCGGGGAGCTGTTTTTT
D: TRBD1; V: TRBV7-2; size: few; J: TRBJ1-2; CDR3: CASSLAGTEGYGYTF; DNA: TGTGCCAGCAGCTTAGCCGGGACAGAAGGCTATGGCTACACCTTC
D: TRBD2; V: TRBV29-1; size: few; J: TRBJ2-1; CDR3: CSVNSGGANYNEQFF; DNA: TGCAGCGTTAACAGCGGGGGGGCGAACTACAATGAGCAGTTCTTC
D: TRBD2; V: TRBV24-1; size: NA; J: TRBJ2-1; CDR3: CATSDLQRGGHEQFF; DNA: TGTGCCACCAGTGATTTGCAGCGGGGGGGCCATGAGCAGTTCTTC